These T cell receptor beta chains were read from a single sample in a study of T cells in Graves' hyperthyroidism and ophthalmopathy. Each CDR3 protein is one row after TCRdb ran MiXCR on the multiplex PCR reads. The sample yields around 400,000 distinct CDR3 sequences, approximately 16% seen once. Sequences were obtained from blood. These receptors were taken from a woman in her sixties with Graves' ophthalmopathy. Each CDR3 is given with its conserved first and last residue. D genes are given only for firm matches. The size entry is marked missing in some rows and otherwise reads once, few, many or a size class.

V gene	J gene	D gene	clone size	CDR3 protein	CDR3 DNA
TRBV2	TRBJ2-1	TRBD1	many	CASSLGQGLDEQFF	TGTGCCAGCAGTTTGGGACAGGGTCTCGATGAGCAGTTCTTC
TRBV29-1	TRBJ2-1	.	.	CSVVRHQAYNEQFF	TGCAGCGTTGTACGGCATCAGGCGTACAATGAGCAGTTCTTC
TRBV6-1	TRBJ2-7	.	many	CASRSGTQGYEQYF	TGTGCCAGCAGATCCGGGACCCAGGGCTACGAGCAGTACTTC
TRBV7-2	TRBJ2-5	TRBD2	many	CASSQGRTSGLYF	TGTGCCAGCAGCCAGGGACGGACTAGCGGGTTGTACTTC
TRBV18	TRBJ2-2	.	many	CASSPLGHQNTGELFF	TGTGCCAGCTCACCACTGGGTCACCAGAACACCGGGGAGCTGTTTTTT
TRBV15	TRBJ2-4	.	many	CATSREWIGTHKNIQYF	TGTGCCACCAGCAGAGAGTGGATCGGGACACACAAAAACATTCAGTACTTC
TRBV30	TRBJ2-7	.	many	CAWERQYEQYF	TGTGCCTGGGAACGTCAGTACGAGCAGTACTTC
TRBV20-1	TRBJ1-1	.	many	CSARNPGASVTEAFF	TGCAGTGCTAGAAACCCAGGGGCGTCGGTCACTGAAGCTTTCTTT
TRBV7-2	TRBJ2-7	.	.	CASSSFAGPQDEQYF	TGTGCCAGCAGCTCCTTCGCGGGCCCGCAGGACGAGCAGTACTTC
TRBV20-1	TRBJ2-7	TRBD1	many	CSARDRPMAGSEQYF	TGCAGTGCAAGGGACAGGCCTATGGCGGGGAGCGAGCAGTACTTC
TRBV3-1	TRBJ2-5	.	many	CASSRDEFTEGTQYF	TGTGCCAGCAGCCGGGACGAATTCACCGAGGGGACCCAGTACTTC
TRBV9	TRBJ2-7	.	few	CASSQAVAFSYEQYF	TGTGCCAGCAGCCAGGCAGTAGCGTTTTCCTACGAGCAGTACTTC
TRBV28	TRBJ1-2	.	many	CASRQSPNYGYTF	TGTGCCAGCAGACAGTCGCCTAACTATGGCTACACCTTC
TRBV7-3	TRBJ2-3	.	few	CASSYHPGDDTQYF	TGTGCCAGCAGCTATCACCCGGGGGATGATACGCAGTATTTT
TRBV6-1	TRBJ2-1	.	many	CASSETANEQFF	TGTGCCAGCAGTGAGACGGCAAATGAGCAGTTCTTC
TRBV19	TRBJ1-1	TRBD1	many	CASRDRVWGTEAFF	TGTGCCAGCCGGGACAGGGTGTGGGGCACTGAAGCTTTCTTT
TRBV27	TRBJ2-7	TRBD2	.	CASIGTSGSHNEQYF	TGTGCCAGCATTGGGACTAGCGGGAGCCACAACGAGCAGTACTTC
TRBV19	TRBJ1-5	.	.	CACSVRAENQPQHF	TGTGCCTGCTCTGTTCGGGCTGAAAATCAGCCCCAGCATTTT
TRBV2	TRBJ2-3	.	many	CASSERGGAADTQYF	TGTGCCAGCAGTGAACGCGGGGGCGCCGCAGATACGCAGTATTTT
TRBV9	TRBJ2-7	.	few	CASSVAPSTSNEQYF	TGTGCCAGCAGCGTAGCCCCCAGTACGAGCAACGAGCAGTACTTC
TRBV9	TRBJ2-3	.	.	CASSVVGSSTDTQYF	TGTGCCAGCAGCGTAGTGGGGTCTAGCACAGATACGCAGTATTTT
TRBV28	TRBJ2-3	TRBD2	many	CASSPGGLGTDTQYF	TGTGCCAGCAGTCCTGGGGGACTAGGCACAGATACGCAGTATTTT
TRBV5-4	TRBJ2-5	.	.	CASSFEGFETQYF	TGTGCCAGCAGCTTTGAGGGTTTTGAGACCCAGTACTTC
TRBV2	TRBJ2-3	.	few	CASRVTSLDTQYF	TGTGCCAGCAGGGTGACTTCTCTAGATACGCAGTATTTT
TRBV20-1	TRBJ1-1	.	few	CSARARGLLDTEAFF	TGCAGTGCTAGAGCTAGGGGGTTGTTGGACACTGAAGCTTTCTTT
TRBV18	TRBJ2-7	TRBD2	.	CASSPFRGRGGGNEQYF	TGTGCCAGCTCACCATTTCGGGGGAGGGGAGGAGGAAACGAGCAGTACTTC
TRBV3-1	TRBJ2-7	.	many	CASSHDRWQYF	TGTGCCAGCAGCCACGACCGGTGGCAGTACTTC
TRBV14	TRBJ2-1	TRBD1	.	CASSQGTDPGHEQFF	TGTGCCAGCAGCCAGGGGACAGACCCCGGGCATGAGCAGTTCTTC
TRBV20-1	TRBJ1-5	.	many	CSAQRGANGNQPQHF	TGCAGTGCCCAAAGGGGGGCCAACGGTAATCAGCCCCAGCATTTT
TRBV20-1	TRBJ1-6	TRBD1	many	CSASGGQGNSPLHF	TGCAGTGCTAGTGGGGGACAGGGAAATTCACCCCTCCACTTT
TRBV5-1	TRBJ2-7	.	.	CASSFSQLTYEQYF	TGCGCCAGCAGCTTCAGCCAGCTAACCTACGAGCAGTACTTC
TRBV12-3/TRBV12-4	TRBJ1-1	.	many	CASRSNGEGTEAFF	TGTGCCAGCAGATCAAACGGGGAGGGCACTGAAGCTTTCTTT
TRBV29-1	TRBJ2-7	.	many	CSVVALSYEQYF	TGCAGCGTTGTGGCTCTCTCCTACGAGCAGTACTTC
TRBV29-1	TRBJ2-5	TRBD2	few	CSARTSGRAEETQYF	TGCAGCGCCCGGACTAGCGGGAGGGCCGAGGAGACCCAGTACTTC
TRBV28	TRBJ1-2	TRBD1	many	CASSSGTGGSYTF	TGTGCCAGCAGCTCCGGGACAGGGGGGAGCTACACCTTC
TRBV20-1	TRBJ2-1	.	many	CSARGLLYNEQFF	TGCAGTGCCCGCGGCCTACTTTACAATGAGCAGTTCTTC
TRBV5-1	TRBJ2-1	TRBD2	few	CASSLIAGGTYNEQFF	TGCGCCAGCAGCTTAATCGCGGGAGGCACCTACAATGAGCAGTTCTTC
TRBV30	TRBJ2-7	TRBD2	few	CAWSVASGSYEQYF	TGTGCCTGGAGTGTGGCGAGCGGGAGCTACGAGCAGTACTTC
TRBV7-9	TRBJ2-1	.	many	CASSRPGGKGNEQFF	TGTGCCAGCAGCCGTCCCGGGGGCAAGGGCAATGAGCAGTTCTTC
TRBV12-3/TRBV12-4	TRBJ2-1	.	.	CASSFLWEQFF	TGTGCCAGCAGTTTTCTCTGGGAGCAGTTCTTC
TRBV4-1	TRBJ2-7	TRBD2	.	CASWGTSVSYEQYF	TGCGCCAGCTGGGGGACTAGCGTTTCCTACGAGCAGTACTTC
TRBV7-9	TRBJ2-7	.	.	CASSLAQRSGQYF	TGTGCCAGCAGCTTAGCTCAGCGCAGTGGGCAGTACTTC
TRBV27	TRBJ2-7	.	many	CASSLRTAFGGRPNSYEQYF	TGTGCCAGCAGTTTAAGGACAGCGTTCGGGGGGAGGCCCAACTCCTACGAGCAGTACTTC
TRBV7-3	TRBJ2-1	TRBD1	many	CASSSPEGQGRTYNEQFF	TGTGCCAGCAGCTCCCCGGAGGGACAGGGGCGCACCTACAATGAGCAGTTCTTC
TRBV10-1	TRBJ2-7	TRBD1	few	CASSEDRGGPYEQYF	TGCGCCAGCAGTGAGGACAGGGGAGGACCCTACGAGCAGTACTTC
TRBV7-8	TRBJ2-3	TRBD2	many	CASTSPGGSAVAGTDTQYF	TGTGCCAGCACTTCCCCGGGCGGGAGTGCGGTAGCGGGCACAGATACGCAGTATTTT
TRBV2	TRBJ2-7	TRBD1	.	CASGFGGTGIDEQYF	TGTGCCAGCGGGTTTGGGGGGACAGGGATAGACGAGCAGTACTTC
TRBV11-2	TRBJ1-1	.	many	CASSPRGVQNTEAFF	TGTGCCAGCAGCCCCCGAGGGGTCCAGAACACTGAAGCTTTCTTT
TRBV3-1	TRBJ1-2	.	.	CASSPQPRLGIYGYTF	TGTGCCAGCAGCCCCCAGCCCCGGTTGGGGATCTATGGCTACACCTTC